Following are 27 T cell receptor beta chains from one sample sequenced in a study of blood T cell repertoires in COVID-19. Assay used: immunoSEQ multiplex PCR; TCRdb lists only in-frame clones, some missing. The data hold about 96,000 clones, with around nine tenths observed a single time. Sequenced input: peripheral blood. These receptors came from a human donor with COVID-19, enrolled during active disease. The donor label of this sample is uncertain.

The rearrangement joins TRBV5-1 to TRBJ1-4; TRBD1 might be the D (6 bases). Germline V gene sequence: CDR1 SGHRS, CDR2 YFSETQ. CDR3 size: 16 residues. V lost 2 bases and J 2 bases, leaving 13 bases between the germline ends. The CDR3 loop reads CASSLQGGETNEKLFF. The CDR3 nucleotides are TGCGCCAGCAGCTTACAGGGAGGGGAGACTAATGAAAAACTGTTTTTT.

The V gene is TRBV20-1, the J gene TRBJ1-1; maybe TRBD1 (5 bases). Looked up from germline, CDR1 is DFQATT and CDR2 is SNEGSKA (reference sequence). V lost 6 bases and J lost 2, with 7 bases in between. This CDR3 is 11 amino acids long. The CDR3 coding sequence is TGCAGTGCCACAGGAAACACTGAAGCTTTCTTT. Amino acid sequence: CSATGNTEAFF.

The V call is TRBV28, the J call TRBJ2-7, with D hard to call. This CDR3 region has 14 residues. V was cut by 7 bases and J by 7 bases, with 20 bases left in between. CDR1 is MDHEN and CDR2 is SYDVKM in the germline V gene. The CDR3 DNA reads TGTGCCAGCAATCTTCCGGGTCCGAATAGGGAGCAGTACTTC. Its translation: CASNLPGPNREQYF.

J is TRBJ2-2 and V is TRBV2, with D possibly TRBD2 on 6 matching bases. This CDR3 region has 14 residues. Trimming cost V 8 bases and J 9 bases, with 19 bases left between them. Looked up from germline, CDR1 is SNHLY and CDR2 is FYNNEI. This CDR3 reads CASGRLGANRELFF. In DNA form, the CDR3 reads TGTGCCAGCGGGCGACTAGGGGCCAACCGGGAGCTGTTTTTT.

CDR3 sequence reads: CAISETGGRSYEQYF. CDR3 in DNA: TGTGCCATCAGTGAAACAGGGGGAAGATCCTACGAGCAGTACTTC. The chain recombines TRBV10-3 with TRBJ2-7, with 8 bases aligning to TRBD1. The CDR3 covers 15 residues. The J segment lost 1 base and the V segment lost 3 bases, leaving 5 bases of the junction unmatched. Germline CDR1 is ENHRY and CDR2 is SYGVKD.

This chain joins TRBV27 and TRBJ1-2; the match to TRBD1 covers 7 bases. The CDR3 consists of 14 residues. J lost 8 bases, V lost 6 bases, and 12 bases had no gene match. The germline V gene encodes CDR1 MNHEY and CDR2 SMNVEV (reference sequence). This CDR3 is CASSPGGRSRGYTF. The CDR3 bases are TGTGCCAGCAGCCCAGGGGGGCGGTCTCGCGGCTACACCTTC.

This chain uses TRBV5-1 with TRBJ1-1; possible D gene TRBD1, 5 bases. The V end lost 5 bases, the J end lost 1 base, and 18 bases lay between the germline ends. This CDR3 has 16 residues. Germline CDR1 SGHRS, CDR2 YFSETQ. CDR3 region: CASRKNRGHSNTEAFF. The CDR3 coding sequence is TGCGCCAGCAGGAAAAACAGAGGACATTCGAACACTGAAGCTTTCTTT.

A few counts support this clone. The chain couples TRBV5-1 to TRBJ1-6; 10 positions agree with TRBD1. CDR1 is SGHRS, CDR2 YFSETQ, per germline. Trimming took 4 bases from V and 9 from J; bases not matched to a gene: 16. CDR3 length: 18 amino acids. CDR3: CASSTSGTGDPSVSPLHF. The CDR3 DNA reads as TGCGCCAGCAGCACCTCCGGGACAGGGGATCCTAGCGTTTCACCCCTCCACTTT.

The chain has TRBV7-9 and TRBJ1-2; no definite D call. The V gene lost 3 bases and the J gene lost 6 bases, with 17 bases spanning the gap. This CDR3 has 15 amino acids. Germline CDR1 reads SEHNR; CDR2 reads FQNEAQ (reference sequence). The DNA for the CDR3 is TGTGCCAGCAGCTTTACACTAAAGAGCGTGGATGGCTACACCTTC. This gives the protein CASSFTLKSVDGYTF.

The rearrangement joins TRBV6-6 to TRBJ1-5; D is unresolved. V was trimmed by 6 bases and J by 9 bases, leaving 15 bases between them. Germline lookup yields CDR1 MNHNY and CDR2 SVGAGI (reference sequence). The CDR3 covers 13 residues. CDR3 in amino acids: CASSPEGGSPQHF. The CDR3 region has the DNA TGTGCCAGCAGCCCGGAGGGAGGATCGCCCCAGCATTTT.

The chain has TRBV5-8 and TRBJ2-1; 7 bases are a match to TRBD2. CDR3 size: 13 residues. Germline V gives CDR1 SGHTS, CDR2 YDEGEE. The ends lost 0 bases at V and 9 bases at J; junction bases unmatched: 3. The CDR3 coding sequence is TGTGCCAGCAGCTTGGGCGGGGGTGGTGAGCAGTTCTTC. As protein: CASSLGGGGEQFF.

The chain combines TRBV3-1 (or the pseudogene TRBV3-2) with TRBJ1-1; D perhaps matches TRBD1 (5 bases). Trimming took 0 bases from V and 4 from J, leaving 9 bases between them. Per the germline V gene, CDR1 is LGHDT and CDR2 is YNNKEL (reference sequence). There are 14 residues in the CDR3. This chain's CDR3 is CASSQEGTVTEAFF. The CDR3, as DNA: TGTGCCAGCAGCCAAGAAGGGACTGTCACTGAAGCTTTCTTT.

The chain employs TRBV2 and TRBJ1-6, with D perhaps matching TRBD1 (6 bases). CDR3 length: 15 residues. V was pared by 4 bases and J by 6 bases, with 13 bases between. Looked up from germline, CDR1 is SNHLY and CDR2 is FYNNEI. CDR3 sequence reads: CASSVQGYRNSPLHF. The CDR3 DNA reads TGTGCCAGCAGTGTACAGGGCTATCGTAATTCACCCCTCCACTTT.

This sequence joins TRBV11-3 and TRBJ1-3; D call uncertain. The V end lost 11 bases, the J end lost 0 bases, and 14 bases lay between the germline ends. The CDR3 spans 14 residues. From germline, CDR1 is SGHNT and CDR2 YENEEA. The CDR3 bases are TGTGCCTGTCGGCAGGCTGGCTCTGGAAACACCATATATTTT. It yields the protein CACRQAGSGNTIYF.

The chain carries TRBV6-5 and TRBJ2-2; weak D call: TRBD1 (5 bases). Germline loops: CDR1 MNHEY, CDR2 SVGAGI. The CDR3 spans 16 residues. V shed 0 bases and J shed 6 bases, with 14 bases lying between them. The CDR3 nucleotides are TGTGCCAGCAGTTACTCGAAAGGGGTCGGTTCCGGGGAGCTGTTTTTT. Residues: CASSYSKGVGSGELFF.

This clone has only one observation. This sequence joins TRBV4-2 and TRBJ1-5; a weak D match, TRBD1 (5 bases). This CDR3 comprises 16 residues. The V gene's germline CDR1 is LGHNA and CDR2 YNFKEQ. V lost 1 base and J lost 0, with 10 bases in between. The CDR3 sequence is CASSQVPGNSNQPQHF. The CDR3 DNA reads TGTGCCAGCAGCCAAGTACCAGGGAATAGCAATCAGCCCCAGCATTTT.

The V call is TRBV3-1 (or the pseudogene TRBV3-2), the J call TRBJ2-5; 7 bases align to TRBD2. With 0 bases clipped from V and 5 bases from J, the junction kept 0 bases outside the gene matches. The germline V gene encodes CDR1 LGHDT and CDR2 YNNKEL (reference sequence). CDR3 length: 13 amino acids. CDR3 sequence (DNA): TGTGCCAGCAGCCAAGACGGGGGGGAGACCCAGTACTTC. This sequence encodes CASSQDGGETQYF.

Here the CDR3 DNA reads TGTGCCAGCAGCTTGGCGGGAGAAGGTGTCTACGAGCAGTACTTC. This codes for CASSLAGEGVYEQYF. The J gene is TRBJ2-7, the V gene TRBV5-4; possibly TRBD2 for D (6 bases). Trimming cost V 0 bases and J 3 bases, with 13 bases left between them. The CDR3 spans 15 residues. Per the germline V gene, CDR1 is SGHNT and CDR2 is YYREEE (reference sequence).

The chain uses TRBV6-5 and TRBJ2-1; D is possibly TRBD2 (5 bases). The V gene's germline CDR1 is MNHEY and CDR2 SVGAGI. V shed 5 bases and J shed 6 bases, with 14 bases lying between them. This CDR3 spans 14 amino acids. CDR3 amino acids: CASSQPASSNEQFF. For the CDR3, the DNA is TGTGCCAGCAGTCAGCCGGCTAGCAGCAATGAGCAGTTCTTC.

This chain uses TRBV7-9 with TRBJ1-2; 7 positions agree with TRBD1. This CDR3 is 13 amino acids long. The V segment lost 5 bases and the J segment 8 bases; nucleotides outside the gene matches: 8. Per the germline V gene, CDR1 is SEHNR and CDR2 is FQNEAQ (reference sequence). The CDR3 coding sequence is TGTGCCAGCAGCCCCGACAGGGCGGTCGGCTACACCTTC. It encodes CASSPDRAVGYTF.

This chain uses TRBV11-3 with TRBJ1-6, with 8 bases matching TRBD1. CDR3 size: 19 residues. Germline-derived CDR1 and CDR2 are SGHNT and YENEEA. Germline trimming cut 4 bases from V and 6 bases from J; bases unmatched to any gene: 17. The chain's CDR3 is CASSSPGTGIKRTNSPLHF. The CDR3 DNA reads TGTGCCAGCAGCTCACCCGGGACAGGAATCAAGAGGACTAATTCACCCCTCCACTTT.

The chain has TRBV18 and TRBJ2-1, with 8 bases identical to TRBD2. The J segment lost 4 bases and the V segment lost 3 bases, leaving 2 bases of the junction unmatched. The CDR3 has 14 amino acids. The germline gives CDR1 KGHSH, CDR2 LQKENI. The CDR3 sequence: CASSPTSAYNEQFF. The CDR3, as DNA: TGTGCCAGCTCACCGACTAGCGCTTACAATGAGCAGTTCTTC.

V and J are TRBV5-1 and TRBJ2-7; 9 bases match TRBD1. V shed 3 bases and J 0 bases; nucleotides not matched to a gene: 7. The V gene's germline CDR1 is SGHRS and CDR2 YFSETQ. CDR3 length: 16 residues. This CDR3 reads CASSSQTGGVSYEQYF. The CDR3 coding sequence is TGCGCCAGCAGCTCGCAAACAGGGGGCGTCTCCTACGAGCAGTACTTC.

This clone was observed a handful of times. The J gene is TRBJ2-5, the V gene TRBV5-4, with D maybe TRBD1 (5 bases). V lost 0 bases, J lost 4 bases, and 22 bases lay in between. The CDR3 consists of 18 residues. Germline CDR1 SGHNT, CDR2 YYREEE (reference sequence). CDR3 sequence reads: CASSLDGLGPLAVETQYF. DNA of the CDR3: TGTGCCAGCAGCTTGGATGGGTTGGGGCCTTTGGCGGTAGAGACCCAGTACTTC.

This rearrangement joins TRBV19 to TRBJ1-1; D is ambiguous. V lost 9 bases and J lost 1, with 12 bases in between. This CDR3 contains 13 residues. The germline CDR1 and CDR2 sequences are LNHDA and SQIVND (reference sequence). The CDR3 DNA reads TGTGCCAGCTACAGAGAATCGAACACTGAAGCTTTCTTT. Translated, it gives CASYRESNTEAFF.

V usage is TRBV5-1 and J usage is TRBJ2-3; 8 bases match TRBD1. The trim removed 0 bases at V and 4 bases at J, leaving 7 bases unmatched. The CDR3 has 16 residues. Germline V CDR1 and CDR2: SGHRS, YFSETQ. In nucleotides, the CDR3 is TGCGCCAGCAGCTTGGCTCCGGACAGGGCCTCAGATACGCAGTATTTT. Translated: CASSLAPDRASDTQYF.

The chain recombines TRBV7-9 with TRBJ1-1; D possibly corresponds to TRBD1 (6 bases). The CDR3 runs 14 residues. V was clipped by 3 bases and J by 3 bases, with 11 bases between them. Germline CDR1 is SEHNR and CDR2 is FQNEAQ (reference sequence). As DNA, the CDR3 is TGTGCCAGCAGCTTGGCAGGGGCGTACACTGAAGCTTTCTTT. This gives the protein CASSLAGAYTEAFF.